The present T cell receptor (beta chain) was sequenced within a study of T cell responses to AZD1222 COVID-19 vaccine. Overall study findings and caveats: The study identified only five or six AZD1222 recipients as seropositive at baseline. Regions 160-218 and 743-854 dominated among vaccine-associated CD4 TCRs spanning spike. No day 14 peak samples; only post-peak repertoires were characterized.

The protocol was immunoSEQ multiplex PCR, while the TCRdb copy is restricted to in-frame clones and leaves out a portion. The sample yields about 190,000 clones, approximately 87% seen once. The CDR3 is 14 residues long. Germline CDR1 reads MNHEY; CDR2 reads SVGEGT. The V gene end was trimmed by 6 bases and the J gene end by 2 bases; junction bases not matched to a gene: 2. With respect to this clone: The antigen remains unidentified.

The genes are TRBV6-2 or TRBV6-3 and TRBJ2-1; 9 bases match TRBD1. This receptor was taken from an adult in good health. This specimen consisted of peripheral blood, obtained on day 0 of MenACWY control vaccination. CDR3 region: CASSHRGPYNEQFF. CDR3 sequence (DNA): TGTGCCAGCAGCCACAGGGGGCCCTACAATGAGCAGTTCTTC.